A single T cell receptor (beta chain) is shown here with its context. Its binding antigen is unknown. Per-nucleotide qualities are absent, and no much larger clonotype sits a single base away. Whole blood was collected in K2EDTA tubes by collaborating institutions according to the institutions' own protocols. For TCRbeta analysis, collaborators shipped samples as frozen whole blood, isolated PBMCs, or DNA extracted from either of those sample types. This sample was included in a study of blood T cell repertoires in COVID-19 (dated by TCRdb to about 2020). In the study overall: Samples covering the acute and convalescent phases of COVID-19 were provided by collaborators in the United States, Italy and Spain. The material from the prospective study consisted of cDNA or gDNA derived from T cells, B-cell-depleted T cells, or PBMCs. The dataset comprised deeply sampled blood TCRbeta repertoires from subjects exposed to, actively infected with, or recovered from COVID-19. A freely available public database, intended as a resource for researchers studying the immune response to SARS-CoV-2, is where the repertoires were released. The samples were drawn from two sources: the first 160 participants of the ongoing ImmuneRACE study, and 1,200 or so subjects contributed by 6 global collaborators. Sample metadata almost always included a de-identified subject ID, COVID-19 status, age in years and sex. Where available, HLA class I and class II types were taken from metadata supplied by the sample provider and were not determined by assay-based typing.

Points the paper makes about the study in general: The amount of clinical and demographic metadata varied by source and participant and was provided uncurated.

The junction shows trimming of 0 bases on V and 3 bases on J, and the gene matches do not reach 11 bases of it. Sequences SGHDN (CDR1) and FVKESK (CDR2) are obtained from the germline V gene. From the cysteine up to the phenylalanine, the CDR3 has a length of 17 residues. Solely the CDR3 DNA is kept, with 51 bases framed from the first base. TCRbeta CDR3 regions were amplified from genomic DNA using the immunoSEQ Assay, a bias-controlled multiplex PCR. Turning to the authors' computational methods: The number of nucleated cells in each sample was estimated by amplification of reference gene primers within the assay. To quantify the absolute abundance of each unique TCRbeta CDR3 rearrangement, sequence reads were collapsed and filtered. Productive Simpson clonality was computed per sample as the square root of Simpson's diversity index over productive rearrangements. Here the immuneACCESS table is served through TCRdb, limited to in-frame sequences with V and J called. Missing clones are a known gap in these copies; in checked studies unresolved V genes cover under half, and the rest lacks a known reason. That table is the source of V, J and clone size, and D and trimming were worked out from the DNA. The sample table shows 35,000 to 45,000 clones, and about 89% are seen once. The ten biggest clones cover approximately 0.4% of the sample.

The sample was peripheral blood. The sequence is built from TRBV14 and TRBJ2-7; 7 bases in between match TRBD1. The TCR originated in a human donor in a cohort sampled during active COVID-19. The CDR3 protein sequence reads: CASSQDAARTGFYEQYF. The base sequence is TGTGCCAGCAGCCAAGACGCCGCTAGGACAGGCTTCTACGAGCAGTACTTC.